This T cell receptor beta chain was recovered during a study of PD-1 blockade in classical Hodgkin lymphoma. At the level of the study: Patients were infused with nivolumab 3 mg/kg every 2 weeks. The study, taken as a whole, reports: Exclusion removed patients who began nivolumab under 1 year after ASCT. It was CD4+ TCR diversity, not CD8+, that rose significantly by C4D1.

Turning to this clone: Its cognate antigen is unknown.

Germline lookup yields CDR1 LNHDA and CDR2 SQIVND (reference sequence). V dropped 7 bases and J dropped 5; count of bases not matched to a gene: 6. The CDR3 contains 13 residues. Every single patient, without exception, relapsed after autologous stem cell transplantation, and brentuximab vedotin exposure varied. Generated by immunoSEQ multiplex PCR, the TCRdb table keeps only in-frame clones and is missing some. In the table there are approximately 100,000 clones, 80% to 90% of which are singletons. This sequence was found in a human donor with classical Hodgkin lymphoma. Specimen: peripheral blood mononuclear cells (PBMCs), collected before the second cycle of nivolumab. The chain links TRBV19 to TRBJ1-1; 8 bases align to TRBD1. The CDR3: CASNQGAETEAFF. CDR3 sequence (DNA): TGTGCCAGTAATCAGGGGGCGGAAACTGAAGCTTTCTTT.